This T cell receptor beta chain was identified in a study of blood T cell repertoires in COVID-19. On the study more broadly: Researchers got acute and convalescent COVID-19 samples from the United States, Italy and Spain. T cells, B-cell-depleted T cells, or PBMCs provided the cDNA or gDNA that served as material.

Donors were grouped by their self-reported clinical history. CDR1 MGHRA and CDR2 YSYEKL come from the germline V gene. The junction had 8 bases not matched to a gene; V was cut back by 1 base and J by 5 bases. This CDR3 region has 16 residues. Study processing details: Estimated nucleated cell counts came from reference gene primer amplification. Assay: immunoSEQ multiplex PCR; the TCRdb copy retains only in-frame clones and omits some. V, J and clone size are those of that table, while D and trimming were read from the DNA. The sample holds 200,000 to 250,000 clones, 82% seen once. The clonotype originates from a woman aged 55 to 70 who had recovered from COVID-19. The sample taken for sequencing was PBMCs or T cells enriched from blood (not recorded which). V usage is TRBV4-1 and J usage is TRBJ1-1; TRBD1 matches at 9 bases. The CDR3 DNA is TGCGCCAGCAGCCAAGGAGAAGACAGGGGGTATACTGAAGCTTTCTTT. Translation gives CASSQGEDRGYTEAFF.